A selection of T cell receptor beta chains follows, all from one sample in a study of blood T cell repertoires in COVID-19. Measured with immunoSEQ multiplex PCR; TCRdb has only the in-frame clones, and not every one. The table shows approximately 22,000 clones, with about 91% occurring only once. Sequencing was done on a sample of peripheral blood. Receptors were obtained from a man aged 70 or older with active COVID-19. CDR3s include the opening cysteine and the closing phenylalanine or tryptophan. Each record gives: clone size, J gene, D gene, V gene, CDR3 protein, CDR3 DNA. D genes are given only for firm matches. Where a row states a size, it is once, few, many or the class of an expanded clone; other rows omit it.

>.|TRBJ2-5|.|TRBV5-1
CASSSTGGAETQYF
TGCGCCAGCAGCTCGACAGGTGGGGCAGAGACCCAGTACTTC
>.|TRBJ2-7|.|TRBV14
CASSQDGSYEQYF
TGTGCCAGCAGCCAAGACGGCTCCTACGAGCAGTACTTC
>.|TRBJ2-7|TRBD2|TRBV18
CASSLGGMAGYEQYF
TGTGCCAGCTCACTGGGGGGGATGGCTGGCTACGAGCAGTACTTC
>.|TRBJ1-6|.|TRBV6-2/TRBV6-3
CASRLGADSPLHF
TGTGCCAGCCGCCTTGGAGCGGATTCACCCCTCCACTTT
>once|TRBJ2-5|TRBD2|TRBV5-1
CASSREGLDQETQYF
TGCGCCAGCAGCCGGGAGGGGCTAGACCAAGAGACCCAGTACTTC
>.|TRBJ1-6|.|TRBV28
CASSKLRTEPVQAPLHF
TGTGCCAGCAGTAAACTAAGGACGGAGCCGGTACAGGCACCCCTCCACTTT
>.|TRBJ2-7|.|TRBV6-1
CASSEDRPGKTYEQYF
TGTGCCAGCAGTGAAGATCGGCCAGGAAAAACTTACGAGCAGTACTTC
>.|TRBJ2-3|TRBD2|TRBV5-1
CASSSSGLAGVTDTQYF
TGCGCCAGCAGCTCCTCGGGACTAGCGGGAGTAACAGATACGCAGTATTTT
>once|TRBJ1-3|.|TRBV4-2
CASSRGVGNTIYF
TGTGCCAGCAGCCGGGGGGTTGGAAACACCATATATTTT
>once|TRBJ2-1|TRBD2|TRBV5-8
CASSLLTSGRAGNEQFF
TGTGCCAGCAGCTTGTTGACTAGCGGGAGGGCAGGGAATGAGCAGTTCTTC
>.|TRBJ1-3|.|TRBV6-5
CASSYSSTGTGNTIYF
TGTGCCAGCAGTTACTCGAGTACAGGGACAGGAAACACCATATATTTT
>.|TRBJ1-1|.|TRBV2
CASNAGKNTEAFF
TGTGCCAGCAATGCCGGGAAGAACACTGAAGCTTTCTTT
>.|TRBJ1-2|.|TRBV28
CASSSPGVSLYGYTF
TGTGCCAGCAGTTCCCCGGGGGTTTCCCTCTATGGCTACACCTTC
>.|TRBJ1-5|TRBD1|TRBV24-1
CATSDWTGVQPQHF
TGTGCCACCAGTGATTGGACAGGGGTCCAGCCCCAGCATTTT
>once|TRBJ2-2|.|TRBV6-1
CASSDRPFRGVRTGELFF
TGTGCCAGCAGTGACCGCCCCTTCCGGGGAGTTCGCACCGGGGAGCTGTTTTTT
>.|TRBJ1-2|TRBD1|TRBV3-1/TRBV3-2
CASSPFGQGAGYGYTF
TGTGCCAGCAGCCCCTTTGGACAGGGTGCTGGCTATGGCTACACCTTC
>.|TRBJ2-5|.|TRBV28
CASSYSEETQYF
TGTGCCAGCAGTTATAGTGAGGAGACCCAGTACTTC
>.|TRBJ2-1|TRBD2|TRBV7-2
CASSPGLADNEQFF
TGTGCCAGCAGCCCCGGACTAGCGGACAATGAGCAGTTCTTC
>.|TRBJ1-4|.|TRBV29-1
CSVEGQGGEKLFF
TGCAGCGTTGAGGGGCAGGGTGGTGAAAAACTGTTTTTT
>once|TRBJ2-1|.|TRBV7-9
CASLWRGEQFF
TGTGCTTCACTTTGGCGGGGTGAGCAGTTCTTC
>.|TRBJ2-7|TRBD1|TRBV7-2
CASSSDRGFYEQYF
TGTGCCAGCAGCTCGGACAGGGGATTCTACGAGCAGTACTTC
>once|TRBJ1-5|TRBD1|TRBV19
CASNSQGSNQPQHF
TGTGCCAGTAATTCACAGGGGAGCAATCAGCCCCAGCATTTT
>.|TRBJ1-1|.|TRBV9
CASSVGGYGTEAFF
TGTGCCAGCAGCGTAGGCGGATATGGCACTGAAGCTTTCTTT
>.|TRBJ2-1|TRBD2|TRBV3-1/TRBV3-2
CASSPLKPSGSNEQFF
TGTGCCAGCAGCCCCTTAAAGCCTAGCGGGAGCAATGAGCAGTTCTTC
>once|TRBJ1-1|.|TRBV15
CATSRDIAEAFF
TGTGCCACCAGCAGAGATATTGCTGAAGCTTTCTTT
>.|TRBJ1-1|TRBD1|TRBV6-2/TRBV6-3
CASSSQTGLNTEAFF
TGTGCCAGCAGCTCTCAGACAGGGCTGAACACTGAAGCTTTCTTT
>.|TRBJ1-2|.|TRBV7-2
CASSLNTNYGYTF
TGTGCCAGCAGCTTAAACACTAACTATGGCTACACCTTC
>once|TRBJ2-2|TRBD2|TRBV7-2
CASSPTSGRVTGELFF
TGTGCCAGCAGCCCGACTAGCGGGAGAGTCACCGGGGAGCTGTTTTTT
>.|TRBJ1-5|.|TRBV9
CASSPGGTGNQPQHF
TGTGCCAGCAGCCCCGGGGGGACCGGCAATCAGCCCCAGCATTTT
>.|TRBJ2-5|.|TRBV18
CASSPPAQETQYF
TGTGCCAGCTCACCACCGGCCCAAGAGACCCAGTACTTC
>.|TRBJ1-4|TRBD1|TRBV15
CATSRDRGREKLFF
TGTGCCACCAGCAGAGACAGGGGGCGGGAAAAACTGTTTTTT
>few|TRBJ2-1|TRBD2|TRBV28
CASGGRLAGGEQFF
TGTGCCAGCGGGGGCCGACTAGCGGGAGGTGAGCAGTTCTTC
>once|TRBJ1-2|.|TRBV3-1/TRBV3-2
CASSQGRGTPEFNNYGYTF
TGTGCCAGCAGCCAAGGAAGGGGGACACCCGAATTTAATAACTATGGCTACACCTTC
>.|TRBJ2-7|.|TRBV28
CASRGFRYEQYF
TGTGCCAGCAGGGGCTTTCGTTACGAGCAGTACTTC
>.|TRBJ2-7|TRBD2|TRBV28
CASSFGGVLGQYF
TGTGCCAGCAGTTTTGGGGGGGTGCTCGGGCAGTACTTC
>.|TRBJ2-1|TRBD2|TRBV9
CASSSDGRVGEQFF
TGTGCCAGCAGCTCGGACGGGAGGGTTGGTGAGCAGTTCTTC
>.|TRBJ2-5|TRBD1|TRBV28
CASSTGQTETQYF
TGTGCCAGCAGTACGGGACAGACGGAGACCCAGTACTTC
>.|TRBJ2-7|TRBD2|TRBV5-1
CASSRGGGSVYEQYF
TGCGCCAGCAGCCGGGGGGGAGGTAGTGTCTACGAGCAGTACTTC
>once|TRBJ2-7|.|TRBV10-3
CAISLNSYEQYF
TGTGCCATCAGTCTAAATTCCTACGAGCAGTACTTC
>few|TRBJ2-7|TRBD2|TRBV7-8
CASRPILAGPYEQYF
TGTGCCAGCAGACCCATTCTAGCGGGCCCCTACGAGCAGTACTTC
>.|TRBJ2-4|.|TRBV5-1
CASSLAGGTKNIQYF
TGCGCCAGCAGCTTGGCTGGAGGTACCAAAAACATTCAGTACTTC
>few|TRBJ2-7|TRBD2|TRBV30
CAWSVPLAGGSYEQYF
TGTGCCTGGAGTGTACCCTTAGCGGGGGGGTCCTACGAGCAGTACTTC
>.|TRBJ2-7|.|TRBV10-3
CASSSIDEQYF
TGTGCCTCCTCGTCCATAGACGAGCAGTACTTC
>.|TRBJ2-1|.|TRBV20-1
CSTRSANEQFF
TGCAGTACAAGATCCGCCAATGAGCAGTTCTTC
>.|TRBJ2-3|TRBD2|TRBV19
CASSLTGTSFGLSTDTQYF
TGTGCCAGTAGCCTGACCGGGACTAGCTTCGGTTTAAGCACAGATACGCAGTATTTT
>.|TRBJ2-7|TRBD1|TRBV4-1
CASSQGQGSGYEQYF
TGCGCCAGCAGCCAAGGACAGGGATCGGGCTACGAGCAGTACTTC
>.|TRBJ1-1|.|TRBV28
CASSWATEAFF
TGTGCCAGCAGCTGGGCCACTGAAGCTTTCTTT